Shown below are 25 T cell receptor beta chains from a single sample sequenced in a study of blood T cells in healthy people across ages. Combining a sample-barcoded 5' primer with a J-beta primer mix, a second PCR ran for about 6 to 12 cycles. Using its own MiXCR run on the 5' RACE reads, TCRdb lists one record per CDR3 protein. Of about 1.5 million distinct CDR3 sequences listed, 42% are singletons. Sequenced material: blood. Receptor source: a woman aged 18 to 35 in good health.

The chain recombines TRBV6-5 with TRBJ2-7, with D tentatively TRBD1 (6 bases). The CDR3 spans 13 residues. The V end was cut by 6 bases, the J end by 3 bases, with 12 bases between. The germline V gene encodes CDR1 MNHEY and CDR2 SVGAGI. CDR3 in DNA: TGTGCCAGCAGCCAGGACAGCAACTACGAGCAGTACTTC. Its protein is CASSQDSNYEQYF.

This sequence joins TRBV5-1 and TRBJ2-5; D call uncertain. The CDR3 spans 14 residues. Looked up from germline, CDR1 is SGHRS and CDR2 is YFSETQ. Trimming took 4 bases from V and 6 from J, leaving 16 bases between them. DNA of the CDR3: TGCGCCAGCAGCCTTTCTAGTGAGGTGCAGACCCAGTACTTC. Translated, it gives CASSLSSEVQTQYF.

This clonotype was seen only a few times. The gene calls are TRBV14 and TRBJ2-5; D not resolved. Trimming cost V 3 bases and J 9 bases, with 11 bases left between them. CDR3 length: 12 amino acids. In germline, CDR1 is SGHDN, CDR2 FVKESK. The DNA of the CDR3 is TGTGCCAGCAGCCAGCACGCCGGCCCCCAGTACTTC. Its translation is CASSQHAGPQYF.

This clonotype was found a few times. The rearrangement uses TRBV7-3 and TRBJ2-1; TRBD1 agrees at 8 bases. The CDR3 consists of 14 residues. J gave up 8 bases and V 5 bases, and 8 bases lay outside the gene matches. Germline V lookup: CDR1 SGHTA, CDR2 FQGTGA. CDR3 residues: CASSPGQAPDEQFF. In DNA, the CDR3 is TGTGCCAGCAGCCCGGGACAGGCCCCCGATGAGCAGTTCTTC.

J is TRBJ2-1 and V is TRBV6-5; 10 bases align to TRBD1. The junction had 5 bases not matched to a gene; V was cut back by 0 bases and J by 0 bases. The CDR3 length is 18 residues. Per the germline V gene, CDR1 is MNHEY and CDR2 is SVGAGI. CDR3 residues: CASSYSRTGGSSYNEQFF. As DNA, the CDR3 is TGTGCCAGCAGTTACTCTAGGACAGGGGGTAGCTCCTACAATGAGCAGTTCTTC.

V is TRBV6-5 and J is TRBJ2-3; D perhaps matches TRBD2 (5 bases). The V and J ends lost 1 base and 4 bases respectively, with 12 bases between them. CDR1 is MNHEY and CDR2 is SVGAGI in the germline V gene. The CDR3 has 15 residues. Here the CDR3 reads CASSYWTPPADTQYF. DNA of the CDR3: TGTGCCAGCAGTTACTGGACTCCACCCGCAGATACGCAGTATTTT.

This clonotype was counted ten times or more. The chain employs TRBV7-9 and TRBJ2-3, with 11 bases aligning to TRBD2. The CDR3 loop spans 16 amino acids. Per germline, CDR1 SEHNR and CDR2 FQNEAQ (reference sequence). J gave up 2 bases and V 1 base, and 2 bases lay outside the gene matches. The CDR3 sequence: CASSLGTSGLTDTQYF. CDR3 coding DNA: TGTGCCAGCAGCTTAGGGACTAGCGGGCTCACAGATACGCAGTATTTT.

This chain connects TRBV5-1 to TRBJ2-2; D is tentatively TRBD1 or TRBD2 (5 bases each). Germline V lookup: CDR1 SGHRS, CDR2 YFSETQ. The CDR3 has 16 amino acids. Trimming shortened V by 4 bases and J by 0 bases, and 13 bases separated the two germline ends. The CDR3 coding sequence is TGCGCCAGCAGCCCCCCGGGACCGACGAACACCGGGGAGCTGTTTTTT. Protein sequence: CASSPPGPTNTGELFF.

This clonotype was detected only a few times. The rearrangement links TRBV18 to TRBJ2-7, with 7 bases matching TRBD1. V lost 6 bases, J lost 2 bases, and 19 bases stayed unmatched. Per germline, CDR1 KGHSH and CDR2 LQKENI. This CDR3 has 18 residues. In nucleotides, the CDR3 is TGTGCCAGCTCCCCGCGCACTTTGACAGGGCTCGCCACCTACGAGCAGTACTTC. Its translation: CASSPRTLTGLATYEQYF.

This clonotype was seen a few times. This rearrangement joins TRBV9 to TRBJ2-5; D may be TRBD2 (7 bases). The J call is doubtful: the DNA matches TRBJ2-7 better. The V gene's germline CDR1 is SGDLS and CDR2 YYNGEE. CDR3 length: 16 residues. The DNA for the CDR3 is TGTGCCAGCAGCTCCCAGATGGGGGGGGCCATAGACGAGCAGTACTTC. Translated, it gives CASSSQMGGAIDEQYF.

The gene calls are TRBV7-2 and TRBJ2-1; TRBD2 agrees at 10 bases. Per germline, CDR1 SGHTA and CDR2 FQGNSA. J was trimmed by 7 bases and V by 5 bases; bases with no gene match: 11. The CDR3 sequence is 16 residues long. CDR3 nucleotide sequence: TGTGCCAGCAGCGGGGGGCTAGCGGGAGCCAAGAATGAGCAGTTCTTC. The encoded protein is CASSGGLAGAKNEQFF.

This chain joins TRBV6-1 and TRBJ2-1, with 7 nucleotides matching TRBD1. CDR3 size: 17 residues. Per germline, CDR1 MNHNS and CDR2 SASEGT. V shed 9 bases, J shed 0 bases, and the junction held 14 bases outside the gene matches. DNA of the CDR3: TGTGCCAGTTCCCGGGACAGTAAATTCCACTCCTACAATGAGCAGTTCTTC. As protein: CASSRDSKFHSYNEQFF.

The chain employs TRBV5-1 and TRBJ2-2, with D perhaps matching TRBD2 (5 bases). The CDR3 is 13 residues long. V was pared by 7 bases and J by 0 bases, with 7 bases between. Germline V gene lookup returns CDR1 SGHRS and CDR2 YFSETQ. The CDR3: CASGSSNTGELFF. The CDR3 DNA reads as TGCGCCAGCGGGAGTTCGAACACCGGGGAGCTGTTTTTT.

This clonotype was seen a handful of times. The V and J genes are TRBV4-1 and TRBJ1-5; D call uncertain. This CDR3 region has 14 residues. Germline V gives CDR1 MGHRA, CDR2 YSYEKL. Trimming took 4 bases from V and 0 from J, leaving 7 bases between them. CDR3 amino acids: CASSPIASNQPQHF. The CDR3 coding sequence is TGCGCCAGCAGCCCCATAGCTAGCAATCAGCCCCAGCATTTT.

This chain connects TRBV27 to TRBJ2-1; 9 bases are shared with TRBD2. The CDR3 loop spans 16 amino acids. Trimming at V came to 2 bases and at J to 8 bases, leaving 10 bases not matched to a gene. Germline lookup yields CDR1 MNHEY and CDR2 SMNVEV (reference sequence). The CDR3, as DNA: TGTGCCAGCAGTTTAGGAGGGGCGGGAGGGCCGCATGAGCAGTTCTTC. This translates into CASSLGGAGGPHEQFF.

This clonotype was observed a few times. This CDR3 is CASSFGTIYNEQYF. The DNA of the CDR3 is TGTGCCAGCAGTTTTGGCACCATCTACAATGAGCAGTACTTC. The chain has TRBV12-3 or TRBV12-4 and TRBJ2-7; D gene ambiguous. The CDR3 runs 14 residues. V was shortened by 3 bases and J by 7 bases, with 16 bases between the two germline ends.

CDR3 sequence reads: CSAGLHVSYNEQFF. The CDR3 nucleotides are TGCAGTGCAGGGCTCCACGTCTCCTACAATGAGCAGTTCTTC. The V call is TRBV20-1, the J call TRBJ2-1, with unresolved D. This CDR3 region has 14 residues. V was trimmed by 6 bases and J by 0 bases, leaving 12 bases between them. CDR1 DFQATT and CDR2 SNEGSKA come from the germline V gene (reference sequence).

J is TRBJ2-7 and V is TRBV6-1, with 13 nucleotides matching TRBD2. V dropped 3 bases and J dropped 1; count of bases not matched to a gene: 3. Per the germline V gene, CDR1 is MNHNS and CDR2 is SASEGT. The CDR3 is 16 amino acids. CDR3 protein: CASSEGTSGVSYEQYF. DNA for the CDR3: TGTGCCAGCAGTGAGGGGACTAGCGGGGTGTCCTACGAGCAGTACTTC.

This clonotype occurred many times. The V gene is TRBV7-2, the J gene TRBJ2-7, with no clear D. The CDR3 consists of 13 residues. The V and J ends lost 5 bases and 1 base respectively, with 9 bases between them. Germline V gene sequence: CDR1 SGHTA, CDR2 FQGNSA. DNA for the CDR3: TGTGCCAGCAGCCCTAGAAATTCCTACGAGCAGTACTTC. This codes for CASSPRNSYEQYF. Combining the CDR3 with reference TRBV7-2 and TRBJ2-7 gives the whole variable domain GAGVSQSPSNKVTEKGKDVELRCDPISGHTALYWYRQSLGQGLEFLIYFQGNSAPDKSGLPSDRFSAERTGGSVSTLTIQRTQQEDSAVYLCASSPRNSYEQYFGPGTRLTVT.

The table lists this clonotype with a few counts. This chain connects TRBV6-6 to TRBJ1-4; maybe TRBD1 (6 bases). CDR1 and CDR2 (germline): MNHNY, SVGAGI (reference sequence). Trimming shortened V by 2 bases and J by 7 bases, and 20 bases separated the two germline ends. The CDR3 loop spans 17 amino acids. The CDR3: CASSYETGSGALEKLFF. For the CDR3, the DNA is TGTGCCAGCAGTTACGAGACAGGCTCAGGGGCTCTTGAAAAACTGTTTTTT.

This chain joins TRBV7-2 and TRBJ2-5; D may be TRBD2 (5 bases). The length of the CDR3 is 14 residues. Trimming left V 6 bases short and J 4 bases short, with 15 bases between. Germline values: CDR1 SGHTA, CDR2 FQGNSA. CDR3 nucleotide sequence: TGTGCCAGCAGTCAGACTAAACGAGGAGAGACCCAGTACTTC. Translated: CASSQTKRGETQYF.

Only a few counts were recorded for this clonotype. A junction boundary mismatches the germline segment, possibly from a read error. The chain combines TRBV9 with TRBJ1-6, with D maybe TRBD1 (5 bases). This CDR3 region has 16 residues. The germline V gene has CDR1 SGDLS and CDR2 YYNGEE. CDR3 nucleotide sequence: TGTGCCAGCAGCGACCACCAGGGAGCCTATAATTCACCCCTCCATTTT. Its translation: CASSDHQGAYNSPLHF.

This clonotype was seen at least ten times. The chain uses TRBV12-3 or TRBV12-4 and TRBJ1-5; D uncertain. V gave up 6 bases and J gave up 0 bases, with 6 bases separating them. The CDR3 covers 13 residues. The CDR3 DNA is TGTGCCAGCAGGGGGTATAGCAATCAGCCCCAGCATTTT. It translates to CASRGYSNQPQHF.

V gene TRBV20-1 combines with J gene TRBJ2-1; 12 bases map to TRBD2. V shed 0 bases, J shed 7 bases, and the junction held 7 bases outside the gene matches. This CDR3 comprises 16 residues. Germline loops: CDR1 DFQATT, CDR2 SNEGSKA (reference sequence). The DNA of the CDR3 is TGCAGTGCTAGAGAATCTAGCGGGAGGGTAGGAAATGAGCAGTTCTTC. As protein: CSARESSGRVGNEQFF.

This clonotype has just a few counts. This rearrangement joins TRBV20-1 to TRBJ2-7; 10 nucleotides align to TRBD2. V dropped 3 bases and J dropped 0; count of bases not matched to a gene: 5. The CDR3 extends over 15 amino acids. Germline V lookup: CDR1 DFQATT, CDR2 SNEGSKA (reference sequence). The CDR3 sequence is CSARGGTSASYEQYF. The CDR3 bases are TGCAGTGCTAGGGGGGGGACTAGCGCCTCCTACGAGCAGTACTTC.